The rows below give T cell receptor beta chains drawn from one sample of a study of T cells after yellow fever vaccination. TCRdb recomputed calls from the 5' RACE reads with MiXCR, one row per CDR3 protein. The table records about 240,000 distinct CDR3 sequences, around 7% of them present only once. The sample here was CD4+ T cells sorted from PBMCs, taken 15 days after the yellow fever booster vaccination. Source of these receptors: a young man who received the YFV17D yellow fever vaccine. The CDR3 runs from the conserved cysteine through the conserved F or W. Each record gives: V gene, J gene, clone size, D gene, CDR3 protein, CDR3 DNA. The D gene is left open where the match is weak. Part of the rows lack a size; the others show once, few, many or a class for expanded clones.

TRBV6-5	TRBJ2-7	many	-	CASSHGQSNNEQYF	TGTGCCAGCAGTCATGGACAGTCTAACAACGAGCAGTACTTC
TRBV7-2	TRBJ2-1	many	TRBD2	CASSRGGLAVYNEQFF	TGTGCCAGCAGCCGCGGGGGACTAGCGGTTTACAATGAGCAGTTCTTC
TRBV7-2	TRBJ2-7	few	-	CASSGGSGSYEQYF	TGTGCCAGCTCAGGGGGGAGCGGGAGCTACGAGCAGTACTTC
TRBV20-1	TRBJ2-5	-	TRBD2	CSARDASGSQGAQYF	TGCAGTGCTAGAGATGCTAGCGGCTCGCAAGGAGCCCAGTACTTC
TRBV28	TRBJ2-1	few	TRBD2	CASTIITSGGNNEQFF	TGTGCCAGCACCATCATAACTAGCGGGGGAAACAATGAGCAGTTCTTC
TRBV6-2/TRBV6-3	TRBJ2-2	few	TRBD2	CASVGGLVDTGELFF	TGTGCCAGCGTGGGAGGACTAGTGGACACCGGGGAGCTGTTTTTT
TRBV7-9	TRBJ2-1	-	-	CAVQTGSSYNEQFF	TGTGCCGTACAGACTGGGAGCTCCTACAATGAGCAGTTCTTC
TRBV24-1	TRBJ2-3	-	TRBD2	CATSDPGIAGGFTDTQYF	TGTGCCACCAGTGACCCAGGTATAGCGGGAGGTTTCACAGATACGCAGTATTTT
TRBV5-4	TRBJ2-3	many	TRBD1	CASSPGQGKTDTQYF	TGTGCCAGCAGCCCGGGACAGGGTAAGACAGATACGCAGTATTTT
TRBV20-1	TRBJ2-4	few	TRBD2	CSARAFLAGVQNIQYF	TGCAGTGCCCGTGCGTTTTTAGCGGGAGTGCAAAACATTCAGTACTTC
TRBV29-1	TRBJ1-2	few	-	CRVDLEGYTF	TGCAGAGTCGACCTGGAGGGCTACACCTTC
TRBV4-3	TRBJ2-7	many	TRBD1	CASSQDRDPLYEQYF	TGCGCCAGCAGCCAGGACAGGGACCCCCTCTACGAGCAGTACTTC
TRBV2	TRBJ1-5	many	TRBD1	CASKGTGDQPQHF	TGTGCCAGCAAGGGGACAGGGGACCAGCCCCAGCATTTT
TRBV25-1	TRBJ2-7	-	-	CASSELGSYEQYF	TGTGCCAGCAGTGAGTTGGGAAGCTACGAGCAGTACTTC
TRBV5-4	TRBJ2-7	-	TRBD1	CASSPQSGQGSEQYF	TGTGCCAGCAGCCCCCAAAGCGGACAGGGAAGCGAGCAGTACTTC
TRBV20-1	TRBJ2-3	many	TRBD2	CSATLAGGSDTQYF	TGCAGTGCCACCCTAGCGGGAGGCTCAGATACGCAGTATTTT
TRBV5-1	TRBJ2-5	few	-	CASSLPTRWETQYF	TGCGCCAGCAGCTTACCCACCAGATGGGAGACCCAGTACTTC
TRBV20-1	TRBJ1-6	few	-	CSAFPEQAFNSPLHF	TGCAGTGCCTTTCCGGAACAGGCGTTTAATTCACCCCTCCACTTT
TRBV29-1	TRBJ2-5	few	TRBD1	CSVEGGPGGAF	TGCAGCGTTGAAGGCGGGCCAGGGGGAGCCTTC
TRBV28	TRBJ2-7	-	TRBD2	CASSTSSGAYLGEQYF	TGTGCCAGCAGTACCTCTAGCGGGGCTTATCTGGGGGAGCAGTACTTC
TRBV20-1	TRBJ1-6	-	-	CSATPLRSSKHSPLHF	TGCAGTGCTACCCCCCTGCGGTCCAGTAAACATTCACCCCTCCACTTT
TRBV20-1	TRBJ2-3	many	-	CSADLFGESGTDTQYF	TGCAGTGCTGACCTTTTTGGGGAGTCCGGCACAGATACGCAGTATTTT
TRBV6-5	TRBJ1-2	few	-	CATWGFGYTF	TGTGCCACCTGGGGGTTCGGCTACACCTTC
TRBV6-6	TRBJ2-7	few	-	CASKTTNSYEQYF	TGTGCCAGCAAAACGACGAACTCCTACGAGCAGTACTTC
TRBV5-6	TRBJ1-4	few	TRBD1	CASSPDRANEKLFF	TGTGCCAGCAGCCCAGACAGGGCCAATGAAAAACTGTTTTTT
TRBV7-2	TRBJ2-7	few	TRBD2	CASSLVAGANEQYF	TGTGCCAGCAGCTTAGTTGCGGGAGCTAACGAGCAGTACTTC
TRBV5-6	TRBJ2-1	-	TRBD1	CASRPARDRGLDEQFF	TGTGCCAGCAGACCGGCAAGGGACAGGGGGCTGGATGAGCAGTTCTTC
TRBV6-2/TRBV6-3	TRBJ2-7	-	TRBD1	CASSYGAQGTYEQYF	TGTGCCAGCAGTTACGGCGCACAGGGGACCTACGAGCAGTACTTC
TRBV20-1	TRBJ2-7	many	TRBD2	CSATRGLRDFDEQYF	TGCAGTGCGACGAGGGGACTACGAGATTTCGACGAGCAGTACTTC
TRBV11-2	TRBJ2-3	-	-	CASSTSSRGGGGSTDTQYF	TGTGCCAGCAGCACGTCGTCGCGGGGAGGAGGGGGTAGCACAGATACGCAGTATTTT
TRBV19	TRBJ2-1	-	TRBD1	CASTPGTAYNEQFF	TGTGCCAGTACCCCCGGGACAGCGTACAATGAGCAGTTCTTC
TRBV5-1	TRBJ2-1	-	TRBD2	CASSPRPGTSVHEQFF	TGCGCCAGCAGCCCGAGGCCCGGGACTAGCGTTCACGAGCAGTTCTTC
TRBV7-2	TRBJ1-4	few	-	CASSLMVPEKLFF	TGTGCCAGCAGCTTAATGGTACCAGAAAAACTGTTTTTT
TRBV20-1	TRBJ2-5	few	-	CSVRRETQYF	TGTAGCGTAAGGAGAGAGACCCAGTACTTC
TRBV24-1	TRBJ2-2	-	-	CATSDPSLGRSVGELFF	TGTGCCACCAGTGATCCCTCCTTGGGGAGATCGGTCGGGGAGCTGTTTTTT
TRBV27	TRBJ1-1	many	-	CASGFGTEAFF	TGTGCCAGCGGGTTCGGGACTGAAGCTTTCTTT
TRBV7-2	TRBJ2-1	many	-	CASSLLNEQFF	TGTGCCAGCAGCTTGCTCAATGAGCAGTTCTTC
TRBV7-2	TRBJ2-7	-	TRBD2	CASSFQRDYEQYF	TGTGCCAGCAGTTTCCAGCGGGACTACGAGCAGTACTTC
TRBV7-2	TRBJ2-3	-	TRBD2	CASRKLSGVFSDTQYF	TGTGCCAGCAGAAAACTTAGCGGGGTATTTTCCGATACGCAGTATTTT
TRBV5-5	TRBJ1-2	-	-	CASSSGEIGYGYTF	TGTGCCAGCAGCTCCGGGGAGATAGGCTATGGCTACACCTTC
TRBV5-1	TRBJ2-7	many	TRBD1	CASSPGQGAHEQYF	TGCGCCAGCAGCCCTGGACAGGGAGCCCACGAGCAGTACTTC
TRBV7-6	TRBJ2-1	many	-	CASSLVGTGEQFF	TGTGCCAGCAGCTTAGTGGGGACTGGGGAGCAGTTCTTC
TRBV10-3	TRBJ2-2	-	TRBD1	CAMSRGFTGELFF	TGTGCCATGAGCAGGGGGTTTACCGGGGAGCTGTTTTTT
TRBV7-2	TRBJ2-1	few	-	CASIDRRGNNEQFF	TGTGCCAGCATCGACAGGAGGGGGAACAATGAGCAGTTCTTC
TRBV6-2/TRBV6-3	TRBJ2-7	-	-	CASSYSIGEQYF	TGTGCCAGCAGTTACTCGATCGGCGAGCAGTACTTC